This T cell receptor beta chain was captured in a study of cytomegalovirus exposure and HLA in healthy donors. There are a few counts of this clone. Its antigen is currently unknown. The study's findings and limits: Generally TCR sequences proved uncommon, though certain public TCRs appeared in numerous donors. An analysis done earlier found most TCR beta V segments productive about 87% or about 30% of the time. Common viral pathogens (according to a later analysis) appeared linked to several of the most significant clusters.

Vbeta (60) and Jbeta (13) primers were used in the PCR. This table comes from immunoSEQ multiplex PCR, and its TCRdb copy is limited to in-frame clones, with some not included. The profile shows tens of thousands of clones, less than 65% of them singletons. The specimen sequenced was PBMCs. This clonotype originated in a woman between 25 and 40 years old in good health and CMV-seronegative.

CDR3 coding DNA: TGTGCTAGTGGCCCTGGACAGGGGGCTGGTGAGCAGTTCTTC. It specifies CASGPGQGAGEQFF. The V gene is TRBV12-5, the J gene TRBJ2-1, with 11 bases fitting TRBD1. Trimming cost V 6 bases and J 9 bases; bases outside gene matches: 7. Germline V gives CDR1 LGHNT, CDR2 FRNRAP. This CDR3 spans 14 amino acids. Full variable domain (missing parts from reference TRBV12-5 and TRBJ2-1): DARVTQTPRHKVTEMGQEVTMRCQPILGHNTVFWYRQTMMQGLELLAYFRNRAPLDDSGMPKDRFSAEMPDATLATLKIQPSEPRDSAVYFCASGPGQGAGEQFFGPGTRLTVL.